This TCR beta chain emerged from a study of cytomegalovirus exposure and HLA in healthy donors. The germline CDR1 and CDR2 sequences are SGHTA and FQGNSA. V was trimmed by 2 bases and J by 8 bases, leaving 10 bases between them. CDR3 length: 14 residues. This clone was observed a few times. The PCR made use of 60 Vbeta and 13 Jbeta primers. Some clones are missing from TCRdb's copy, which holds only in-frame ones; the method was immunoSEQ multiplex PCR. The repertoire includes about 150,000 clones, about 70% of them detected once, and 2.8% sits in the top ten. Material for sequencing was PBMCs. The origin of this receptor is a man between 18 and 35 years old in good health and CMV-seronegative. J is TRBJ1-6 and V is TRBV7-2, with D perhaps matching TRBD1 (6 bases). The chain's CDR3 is CASSLQGLDSPLHF. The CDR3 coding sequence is TGTGCCAGCAGCTTACAGGGGTTAGATTCACCCCTCCACTTT.